These 24 T cell receptor beta chains originate from one sample sequenced in a study of blood T cell repertoires in COVID-19. Libraries were prepared by immunoSEQ multiplex PCR; TCRdb keeps only in-frame clonotypes and omits some of them. The profile shows 90,000 to 130,000 clones, around four fifths of them singletons. Sequenced: peripheral blood. All receptors come from a woman aged 55 to 70 with acute or convalescent COVID-19.

CDR3 coding DNA: TGTGCCAGCAGTCCCCGGGACAGGAAGGACCCCCTCCACTTT. This codes for CASSPRDRKDPLHF. This chain links TRBV7-2 with TRBJ1-6; 8 nucleotides align to TRBD1. CDR3 length equals 14 residues. Germline CDR1 and CDR2: SGHTA and FQGNSA. Trimming at V came to 6 bases and at J to 13 bases, leaving 11 bases not matched to a gene.

The rearrangement uses TRBV7-6 and TRBJ2-7; TRBD2 agrees at 10 bases. V trimming: 0 bases; J trimming: 2 bases; junction bases outside the gene matches: 4. This CDR3 is built from 16 residues. CDR1 SGHVS and CDR2 FNYEAQ come from the germline V gene. CDR3 coding DNA: TGTGCCAGCAGCTTAGCAGAAGCGGGGGGGCCCTACGAGCAGTACTTC. Its protein is CASSLAEAGGPYEQYF.

The J gene is TRBJ2-2, the V gene TRBV14, with unresolved D. V dropped 2 bases and J dropped 2 bases, with 9 bases sitting between them. This CDR3 is built from 15 residues. Germline assignment: CDR1 SGHDN and CDR2 FVKESK. CDR3 DNA: TGTGCCAGCAGCCAACGGTTGTTTAACACCGGGGAGCTGTTTTTT. It codes for CASSQRLFNTGELFF.

The V and J genes are TRBV5-4 and TRBJ2-5; 10 positions match TRBD1. V lost 4 bases to trimming and J lost 5 bases; unmatched junction nucleotides: 8. This CDR3 region has 15 residues. CDR1 is SGHNT, CDR2 YYREEE, per germline (reference sequence). CDR3 DNA: TGTGCCAGCAGCGGGGGGGACAGGGGCTGGGAGACCCAGTACTTC. Protein product: CASSGGDRGWETQYF.

This chain links TRBV30 with TRBJ2-6, with D possibly TRBD2 on 5 matching bases. Germline V lookup: CDR1 GTSNPN, CDR2 SVGIG (reference sequence). This CDR3 contains 15 residues. Trimming left V 5 bases short and J 5 bases short, with 16 bases between. The CDR3 nucleotides read TGTGCCTGGGACGGGGATCGCGGCTGGGCCAACGTCCTGACTTTC. It codes for CAWDGDRGWANVLTF. The full variable domain, its missing parts supplied by reference TRBV30 and TRBJ2-6, is SQTIHQWPATLVQPVGSPLSLECTVEGTSNPNLYWYRQAAGRGLQLLFYSVGIGQISSEVPQNLSASRPQDRQFILSSKKLLLSDSGFYLCAWDGDRGWANVLTFGAGSRLTVL.

This clone was observed a single time. The chain employs TRBV19 and TRBJ1-5; D gene unclear. The CDR3 extends over 13 amino acids. Trimming removed 3 bases at V and 4 bases at J, with 7 bases between. Germline loops: CDR1 LNHDA, CDR2 SQIVND (reference sequence). CDR3 DNA: TGTGCCAGTAGTATGGTCGGGAATCAGCCCCAGCATTTT. This sequence encodes CASSMVGNQPQHF.

The V call is TRBV2, the J call TRBJ1-6; 9 bases line up with TRBD1. Trimming at V came to 4 bases and at J to 6 bases, leaving 10 bases not matched to a gene. Germline V gene lookup returns CDR1 SNHLY and CDR2 FYNNEI. This CDR3 region has 17 residues. CDR3 nucleotide sequence: TGTGCCAGCAGTGTCGGCCCCGGGACAGGGAGTAATTCACCCCTCCACTTT. Translation gives CASSVGPGTGSNSPLHF.

The rearrangement uses TRBV7-2 and TRBJ2-1; unclear D gene. The V end lost 1 base, the J end lost 6 bases, and 7 bases lay between the germline ends. Germline-derived CDR1 and CDR2 are SGHTA and FQGNSA. This CDR3 is built from 13 residues. CDR3 protein: CASSLGGSNEQFF. CDR3 in DNA: TGTGCCAGCAGCTTAGGCGGTAGCAATGAGCAGTTCTTC.

This clone came up a few times. The CDR3 protein is CASSHIGTIYF. Here the CDR3 DNA reads TGTGCCAGCAGCCACATCGGCACCATATATTTT. This chain links TRBV3-1 (or the pseudogene TRBV3-2) with TRBJ1-3; no reliable D call. Germline values: CDR1 LGHDT, CDR2 YNNKEL (reference sequence). This CDR3 has 11 amino acids. The V and J ends lost 3 bases and 9 bases respectively, with 6 bases between them.

The J gene is TRBJ1-6, the V gene TRBV7-9; D uncertain. Deletions cut 3 bases from V and 8 bases from J, with 5 bases between. Germline V lookup: CDR1 SEHNR, CDR2 FQNEAQ (reference sequence). The CDR3 is 12 amino acids. This CDR3 is CASSLEDSPLHF. The CDR3 region has the DNA TGTGCCAGCAGCTTGGAGGATTCACCCCTCCACTTT.

CDR3 amino acids: CATSVQPDKFFSGANVLTF. The CDR3 nucleotides are TGTGCCACCAGTGTACAGCCCGATAAGTTTTTCTCTGGGGCCAACGTCCTGACTTTC. The V call is TRBV24-1, the J call TRBJ2-6; D is undetermined. The CDR3 is made up of 19 amino acids. The germline V gene has CDR1 KGHDR and CDR2 SFDVKD. Trimming removed 5 bases from V and 0 bases from J, with 19 bases in between.

The chain recombines TRBV6-5 with TRBJ1-3; D is ambiguous. Germline CDR1 is MNHEY and CDR2 is SVGAGI. There are 12 residues in the CDR3. V gave up 6 bases and J gave up 3 bases, with 6 bases separating them. Written as DNA, the CDR3 is TGTGCCAGCAGATCCTATGGAAACACCATATATTTT. Protein product: CASRSYGNTIYF.

V is TRBV2 and J is TRBJ1-5; weak D call: TRBD1 (5 bases). The CDR3 spans 13 residues. The ends were cut back, 6 bases at V and 7 bases at J, with 13 bases in the middle. Per germline, CDR1 SNHLY and CDR2 FYNNEI. The CDR3 bases are TGTGCCAGCAGCGCCGGGGGAAGACAGCCCCAGCATTTT. Protein sequence: CASSAGGRQPQHF.

This chain links TRBV6-5 with TRBJ2-3, with 12 nucleotides matching TRBD2. Germline loops: CDR1 MNHEY, CDR2 SVGAGI. V shed 6 bases, J shed 2 bases, and the junction held 3 bases outside the gene matches. The CDR3 spans 15 residues. In DNA, the CDR3 is TGTGCCAGCAGGACTAGCGGGGGAGCCACAGATACGCAGTATTTT. Translated, it gives CASRTSGGATDTQYF.

The rearrangement links TRBV11-2 to TRBJ1-1; 9 bases are shared with TRBD1. CDR1 and CDR2 (germline): SGHAT, FQNNGV. This CDR3 contains 15 residues. V lost 1 base and J lost 5; bases outside the gene matches: 5. CDR3 protein: CASSLAGQGQTEAFF. The CDR3 nucleotides read TGTGCCAGCAGCTTAGCGGGACAGGGTCAAACTGAAGCTTTCTTT.

The chain is built from TRBV11-3 and TRBJ2-5; TRBD1 aligns across 7 bases. Germline CDR1 and CDR2: SGHNT and YENEEA. Losses at the gene ends were 0 bases for V and 4 bases for J; bases not matched to a gene: 14. The CDR3 has 18 amino acids. The CDR3 sequence: CASSLDTRWTGGVETQYF. CDR3 in DNA: TGTGCCAGCAGCTTAGATACCCGTTGGACAGGAGGAGTAGAGACCCAGTACTTC.

The genes are TRBV5-1 and TRBJ2-2; D unresolved. CDR1 is SGHRS and CDR2 is YFSETQ in the germline V gene. The CDR3 loop spans 14 amino acids. Trimming removed 0 bases at V and 5 bases at J, with 8 bases between. The CDR3 here is CASSLDLVTGELFF. CDR3 bases: TGCGCCAGCAGCTTGGATCTAGTGACCGGGGAGCTGTTTTTT. Complete variable domain (other parts from reference TRBV5-1 and TRBJ2-2): KAGVTQTPRYLIKTRGQQVTLSCSPISGHRSVSWYQQTPGQGLQFLFEYFSETQRNKGNFPGRFSGRQFSNSRSEMNVSTLELGDSALYLCASSLDLVTGELFFGEGSRLTVL.

The rearrangement uses TRBV29-1 and TRBJ1-1, with a weak D call TRBD1 (5 bases). Germline V gives CDR1 SQVTM, CDR2 ANQGSEA. V was cut by 6 bases and J by 4 bases, with 15 bases left in between. The CDR3 totals 13 residues. As DNA, the CDR3 is TGCAGCGTCAATAGCCAGGGAACCACTGAAGCTTTCTTT. This encodes CSVNSQGTTEAFF.

This clone was seen a single time. The chain joins TRBV28 to TRBJ1-2; D gene ambiguous. Germline CDR1 reads MDHEN; CDR2 reads SYDVKM. The CDR3 is made up of 13 amino acids. V was pared by 6 bases and J by 5 bases, with 13 bases between. CDR3 protein: CASSDISLYGYTF. CDR3 sequence (DNA): TGTGCCAGCAGCGATATAAGCCTTTATGGCTACACCTTC.

The gene calls are TRBV6-5 and TRBJ1-5; D is possibly TRBD1 (6 bases). This CDR3 spans 13 amino acids. Germline V gene sequence: CDR1 MNHEY, CDR2 SVGAGI. V was pared by 9 bases and J by 7 bases, with 16 bases between. DNA of the CDR3: TGTGCCAGTTCCCGGGACACGTTGCAGCCCCAGCATTTT. Amino acid sequence: CASSRDTLQPQHF.

The rearrangement links TRBV27 to TRBJ2-4, with 7 bases lining up with TRBD1. CDR1 and CDR2 from the germline V gene are MNHEY and SMNVEV (reference sequence). The CDR3 extends over 16 amino acids. V lost 5 bases, J lost 0 bases, and 7 bases stayed unmatched. The CDR3, as DNA: TGTGCCAGCAGTCCACAGGGGCCCTTAGCCAAAAACATTCAGTACTTC. Protein: CASSPQGPLAKNIQYF.

This rearrangement joins TRBV11-2 to TRBJ2-7, with TRBD2 matching 11 bases. This CDR3 is built from 16 residues. The ends lost 3 bases at V and 4 bases at J; junction bases unmatched: 8. Germline-derived CDR1 and CDR2 are SGHAT and FQNNGV. This CDR3 is CASSFSTSGGYYEQYF. The CDR3 DNA is TGTGCCAGCAGCTTTTCCACTAGCGGGGGATATTACGAGCAGTACTTC.

The chain recombines TRBV6-6 with TRBJ1-6; 8 bases line up with TRBD1. Trimming cost V 4 bases and J 8 bases; bases outside gene matches: 7. Per germline, CDR1 MNHNY and CDR2 SVGAGI (reference sequence). CDR3 length equals 15 residues. CDR3 protein: CASSSQGGGYSPLHF. DNA for the CDR3: TGTGCCAGCAGTTCACAGGGGGGTGGGTATTCACCCCTCCACTTT.

This clone appeared a few times. This chain connects TRBV7-8 to TRBJ1-1; D unresolved. This CDR3 is 12 amino acids long. The germline V gene encodes CDR1 SGHVS and CDR2 FQNEAQ. Trimming pared 5 bases from V and 9 bases from J, leaving 13 bases between. The CDR3 sequence: CASSQLGEKAFF. Written as DNA, the CDR3 is TGTGCCAGCAGCCAGCTCGGGGAGAAAGCTTTCTTT.